The clone carrying this TCR beta chain was picked up many times. V lost 4 bases, J lost 8 bases, and 7 bases stayed unmatched. Germline V gene lookup returns CDR1 SGHAT and CDR2 FQDESV (reference sequence). The CDR3 consists of 14 residues. The sample belongs to a study of T cells in Graves' hyperthyroidism and ophthalmopathy. PBMCs were derived from around 10 ml fresh peripheral blood. The investigators amplified TCR beta CDR3 regions from RNA transcripts. A set of HTBI primers served as the primers for a first-round RT-PCR of the TCR CDR3. TCRdb re-called the multiplex PCR reads through MiXCR, storing one row per CDR3 protein. The sample consists of around 600,000 distinct CDR3 sequences, approximately 15% of them appearing once.

The sequence was obtained from a woman in her late teens or twenties with Graves' ophthalmopathy. The specimen was blood. The chain carries TRBV11-1 and TRBJ2-1; 8 bases are a match to TRBD1. The CDR3 coding sequence is TGTGCCAGCAGCTCCAGGGGGCGGTTACATGAGCAGTTCTTC. Residues: CASSSRGRLHEQFF.